This TCR beta chain is from a study of post-analysis software for immune sequencing data. Study summary: Both relapsing-remitting and secondary progressive multiple sclerosis featured among the disease courses, as did progressive-relapsing multiple sclerosis. Broader study findings: Comparison with controls showed significantly lower normalized Chao1 diversity in multiple sclerosis patients.

Worth noting for this clonotype: The target antigen is unknown.

TCR beta cDNA libraries included unique molecular identifiers. With about 0.95 to 11 million T cells as the source, some 500,000 cDNA molecules resulted. One entry per CDR3 protein, called by TCRdb with MiXCR from the PCR reads. The sample records about 150,000 distinct CDR3 sequences, 30% being singletons. Sample: blood. This receptor was taken from a girl between 10 and 17 years old with multiple sclerosis.

This CDR3 is CATSGRQGLRQPQHF. DNA of the CDR3: TGTGCCACCAGTGGGAGACAGGGGTTGCGGCAGCCCCAGCATTTT. The chain combines TRBV24-1 with TRBJ1-5; 8 bases align to TRBD1. The V and J ends lost 5 bases and 7 bases, in that order; junction bases with no gene match: 9. This CDR3 region has 15 residues. Per germline, CDR1 KGHDR and CDR2 SFDVKD.